These T cell receptor beta chains were read from a single sample in a study of blood T cells in healthy people across ages. TCRdb redid the calling of the 5' RACE reads with MiXCR, one entry per CDR3 protein. The sample contains approximately 730,000 distinct CDR3 sequences, around 40% of which appear only once. Sequences were obtained from blood. The receptors originated from a woman between 55 and 75 years old in good health. Each CDR3 is given with its conserved first and last residue. Each record gives: J gene, V gene, CDR3 protein.

J gene: TRBJ2-3; V gene: TRBV5-1; CDR3 protein: CASSASGDSTDTQYF
J gene: -; V gene: TRBV12-5; CDR3 protein: CAIKGLDLYEQYF
J gene: TRBJ2-1; V gene: TRBV7-2; CDR3 protein: CASSLEYGGEADNEQFF
J gene: TRBJ2-1; V gene: TRBV24-1; CDR3 protein: CATSDLGGYEQFF
J gene: TRBJ2-3; V gene: TRBV7-2; CDR3 protein: CASSLNPHTDTQYF
J gene: TRBJ2-5; V gene: TRBV5-1; CDR3 protein: CASSGGGGEETQYF
J gene: TRBJ2-7; V gene: TRBV10-2; CDR3 protein: CASSYFGQGLSYEQYF
J gene: TRBJ2-6; V gene: TRBV11-2; CDR3 protein: CASSPTPALATYSGANVLTF
J gene: TRBJ2-5; V gene: TRBV12-3/TRBV12-4; CDR3 protein: CAGSLLGEPYF
J gene: TRBJ2-7; V gene: TRBV7-2; CDR3 protein: CASSSSAGDGYEQYF
J gene: TRBJ1-2; V gene: TRBV20-1; CDR3 protein: CSARRSNRGFLSGYTF
J gene: TRBJ1-5; V gene: TRBV28; CDR3 protein: CASSFGDRGSNQPQHF
J gene: TRBJ1-2; V gene: TRBV10-3; CDR3 protein: CAIRRGQGNYGYTF
J gene: TRBJ2-1; V gene: TRBV7-2; CDR3 protein: CASSPGTGRLPYNEQFF
J gene: TRBJ2-2; V gene: TRBV6-1; CDR3 protein: CARRTAGEWELFF
J gene: TRBJ2-2; V gene: TRBV13; CDR3 protein: CASSLRTGEDTGELFF
J gene: TRBJ2-1; V gene: TRBV7-3; CDR3 protein: CASSLSRPGQGSYNEQFF
J gene: TRBJ2-7; V gene: TRBV7-2; CDR3 protein: CASSLVRAAPEYF
J gene: TRBJ2-5; V gene: TRBV20-1; CDR3 protein: CSAADRDLLETQYF
J gene: TRBJ2-5; V gene: TRBV28; CDR3 protein: CASSPSQDRVQETQYF
J gene: TRBJ2-5; V gene: TRBV5-4; CDR3 protein: CASSLAGDRETQYF
J gene: TRBJ1-6; V gene: TRBV10-3; CDR3 protein: CAISENTGTGNSPLHF
J gene: TRBJ2-1; V gene: TRBV29-1; CDR3 protein: CSVEDQRQAHSYNEQFF
J gene: TRBJ2-7; V gene: TRBV20-1; CDR3 protein: CSARSPGTVYEQYF
J gene: TRBJ1-4; V gene: TRBV4-2; CDR3 protein: CASSQVKDPNEKLFF
J gene: TRBJ2-1; V gene: TRBV7-9; CDR3 protein: CASSSRGGDYNEQFF
J gene: TRBJ2-3; V gene: TRBV12-3/TRBV12-4; CDR3 protein: CASSLGTSDRADTQYF
J gene: TRBJ2-1; V gene: TRBV5-1; CDR3 protein: CASSLAAGLSYNEQFF
J gene: TRBJ2-3; V gene: TRBV2; CDR3 protein: CAKTGSRTADTQYF
J gene: TRBJ1-5; V gene: TRBV27; CDR3 protein: CASSFRDDQPQHF
J gene: TRBJ2-4; V gene: TRBV13; CDR3 protein: CASSPRQGGLGKNIQYF
J gene: TRBJ1-2; V gene: TRBV29-1; CDR3 protein: CSVTRDRGRDGYTF
J gene: TRBJ1-5; V gene: TRBV20-1; CDR3 protein: CSASDGGNQPQHF
J gene: TRBJ1-2; V gene: TRBV2; CDR3 protein: CASSEEAGIYGYTF
J gene: TRBJ1-5; V gene: TRBV20-1; CDR3 protein: CSARGGAGPPGTQHF
J gene: TRBJ2-5; V gene: TRBV6-2/TRBV6-3; CDR3 protein: CASSYGPPLETQYF
J gene: TRBJ2-7; V gene: TRBV20-1; CDR3 protein: CSAHSSQVAYEQYF
J gene: TRBJ2-1; V gene: TRBV7-2; CDR3 protein: CASSYTRLADNEQFF
J gene: TRBJ2-1; V gene: TRBV6-5; CDR3 protein: CASGAYNEQFF
J gene: TRBJ2-5; V gene: TRBV29-1; CDR3 protein: CSAAGTVQETQYF
J gene: TRBJ2-4; V gene: TRBV20-1; CDR3 protein: CSASRQGLAKNIQYF
J gene: TRBJ2-7; V gene: TRBV12-5; CDR3 protein: CASGLGGSIRYNEQYF
J gene: TRBJ2-7; V gene: TRBV5-1; CDR3 protein: CASSPSGILSYEQYF
J gene: TRBJ2-7; V gene: TRBV5-1; CDR3 protein: CASSFGQVSYEQYF
J gene: TRBJ2-3; V gene: TRBV20-1; CDR3 protein: CSARASGGTDTQYF
J gene: TRBJ2-1; V gene: TRBV12-3/TRBV12-4; CDR3 protein: CASSVPGLAGFNEQFF
J gene: TRBJ2-4; V gene: TRBV20-1; CDR3 protein: CSAFMGIGKNIQYF
J gene: TRBJ1-6; V gene: TRBV6-1; CDR3 protein: CASLSPEAGSYNSPLHF
J gene: TRBJ2-7; V gene: TRBV10-3; CDR3 protein: CAISAQDRPTYEQYF
J gene: TRBJ2-1; V gene: TRBV24-1; CDR3 protein: CATSETGQLSSYNEQFF